The 13 T cell receptor beta chains presented below share a single source sample, sequenced in a study of tumor-infiltrating lymphocytes in primary liver carcinoma. Co-extraction of RNA and DNA was performed on 20-30 mg of unsorted bulk tissue. Total RNA amounting to approximately 460 ng was the source from which TCR beta cDNA was made with a constant-region primer. TCR beta libraries came from three nested multiplex PCR rounds using slightly modified ARM-PCR. The two initial PCR rounds, roughly 9 cycles each, used TRBV1-TRBV30 forward and C-beta reverse primers. MiXCR was run by TCRdb on the multiplex PCR reads, yielding one entry per CDR3 protein. The data hold about 70,000 distinct CDR3 sequences, with nearly 70% observed a single time. The sample was liver tumor tissue from sampling region 4. Subset in this sample: tumor region T4, right-lateral pole. Receptors were obtained from a middle-aged man with primary liver carcinoma and hepatitis B virus infection.

This clonotype showed up just a few times. This sequence joins TRBV2 and TRBJ2-7, with 7 bases that match TRBD1. The CDR3 runs 14 residues. The germline gives CDR1 SNHLY, CDR2 FYNNEI. V was pared by 8 bases and J by 3 bases, with 10 bases of the junction left unmatched. The DNA for the CDR3 is TGTGCCAGCGGGAGACAGGGTTCTCTCTACGAGCAGTACTTC. It specifies CASGRQGSLYEQYF.

For this clonotype: This may stem from a read error, because a much larger clone lies one nucleotide away. The chain employs TRBV7-9 and TRBJ2-7; D is perhaps TRBD2 (5 bases). Trimming removed 6 bases at V and 7 bases at J, with 10 bases between. The CDR3 contains 11 residues. Germline lookup yields CDR1 SEHNR and CDR2 FQNEAQ (reference sequence). The CDR3 reads CASREADEQYF. The CDR3 DNA sequence: TGTGCCAGCAGGGAGGCGGATGAGCAGTACTTC.

A word on this clonotype: An end of the junction differs from the germline gene, which may be a read error. The rearrangement joins TRBV12-3 or TRBV12-4 to TRBJ1-1; TRBD1 might be the D (5 bases). The CDR3 has 13 residues. The CDR3 protein is CVSSVAGLTETFF. The DNA of the CDR3 is TGTGTCAGCAGTGTGGCAGGGTTGACTGAAACTTTCTTT.

This clonotype is termed medium-sized (0.01 to 0.1%). The chain uses TRBV11-1 and TRBJ2-7, with 9 bases fitting TRBD1. Germline-derived CDR1 and CDR2 are SGHAT and FQDESV (reference sequence). The CDR3 length is 15 residues. V lost 5 bases to trimming and J lost 2 bases; unmatched junction nucleotides: 7. The DNA of the CDR3 is TGTGCCAGCAGCCCCACGGACAGGGGCGCCTACGAGCAGTACTTC. Encoded protein: CASSPTDRGAYEQYF.

Notes on this clonotype: The junction departs from germline at one end; a sequencing error may be responsible. The chain is built from TRBV30 and TRBJ2-5; possibly TRBD1 or TRBD2 for D (5 bases each). The CDR3 has 12 residues. Germline-derived CDR1 and CDR2 are GTSNPN and SVGIG (reference sequence). CDR3 DNA sequence: TGTGCCTGGAATGGGGGTTTGGAGACACAGTACTTC. Encoded protein: CAWNGGLETQYF.

This clonotype was seen only a few times. V usage is TRBV7-9 and J usage is TRBJ2-1; TRBD1 agrees at 8 bases. This CDR3 is built from 16 residues. Germline assignment: CDR1 SEHNR and CDR2 FQNEAQ (reference sequence). The V segment lost 2 bases and the J segment 8 bases; nucleotides outside the gene matches: 11. The CDR3 nucleotides read TGTGCCAGCAGCTTACCCTCCCGGACAGGGTTTTATGAGCAGTTCTTC. Protein sequence: CASSLPSRTGFYEQFF.

In the case of this clonotype: The conserved phenylalanine or tryptophan normally closing the CDR3 is absent here, so this likely arose from a read error. Because the CDR3's place on the DNA is in doubt, the DNA is left out and the CDR3 is given as listed by TCRdb. This rearrangement joins TRBV29-1 to TRBJ2-7; TRBD1, the table's D call, was not compared with the DNA. From germline, CDR1 is SQVTM and CDR2 ANQGSEA. The CDR3 has 12 amino acids, counting both end residues. The chain's CDR3 is CSSWPNSGEQCI.

The chain carries TRBV2 and TRBJ2-2; no reliable D call. Trimming cost V 7 bases and J 1 base, with 10 bases left between them. The CDR3 has 14 residues. Per germline, CDR1 SNHLY and CDR2 FYNNEI. The CDR3 DNA reads as TGTGCCAGCAAAGAGTTGCAGAACACCGGGGAGCTGTTTTTT. Translation: CASKELQNTGELFF.

The chain combines TRBV11-2 with TRBJ2-7; weak D call: TRBD2 (5 bases). This CDR3 region has 17 residues. Trimming took off 5 bases at V and 0 bases at J, with 20 bases between the two ends. Per the germline V gene, CDR1 is SGHAT and CDR2 is FQNNGV. The CDR3 sequence is CASSPDFGIPSSYEQYF. The CDR3 DNA sequence: TGTGCCAGCAGCCCAGACTTCGGGATACCCAGCTCCTACGAGCAGTACTTC.

This clonotype was found many times. The V and J genes are TRBV28 and TRBJ1-4, with D perhaps TRBD1 (6 bases). Trimming pared 0 bases from V and 4 bases from J, leaving 12 bases between. CDR1 MDHEN and CDR2 SYDVKM come from the germline V gene. The CDR3 sequence is 16 residues long. The CDR3 region has the DNA TGTGCCAGCAGTTTATGGAGAGGGGGTCTTAATGAAAAACTGTTTTTT. This translates into CASSLWRGGLNEKLFF.

This clonotype was seen many times. The chain joins TRBV4-2 to TRBJ2-1, with 10 bases identical to TRBD2. Per the germline V gene, CDR1 is LGHNA and CDR2 is YNFKEQ. After removal of 0 bases from V and 7 bases from J, the junction contained 6 bases not matched to a gene. The CDR3 runs 16 residues. CDR3 loop: CASSQDPLAGENEQFF. The CDR3 coding sequence is TGTGCCAGCAGCCAAGACCCCCTAGCGGGAGAGAATGAGCAGTTCTTC.

With regard to this clonotype: One junction end does not reproduce the germline sequence, and a read error may be involved. V and J are TRBV12-3 or TRBV12-4 and TRBJ2-2; 9 bases match TRBD2. This CDR3 has 16 residues. The CDR3 DNA follows: TGTTCCAGCAGTTTGTTAGCGGGAGTAGTCACCGGGGAACTGTTTTTT. Translation gives CSSSLLAGVVTGELFF.

V usage is TRBV4-1 and J usage is TRBJ2-5; D is uncertain. The CDR3 runs to 14 residues. V was clipped by 2 bases and J by 14 bases, with 21 bases between them. Germline CDR1 MGHRA, CDR2 YSYEKL. Here the CDR3 reads CASSQYPSAGVHYF. The CDR3 DNA reads as TGCGCCAGCAGCCAATACCCTTCAGCTGGGGTCCATTACTTC.